These 32 T cell receptor beta chains share one sample of origin, sequenced in a study of T cells in localized non-small cell lung cancer (dated by TCRdb to 2018 to 2020). The library was obtained by the immunoSEQ multiplex PCR assay. What TCRdb holds here is the immuneACCESS table cut down to in-frame rearrangements. Part of the clones is not present; checked against another copy, under half of the missing clones reflect an unresolved V gene, and the others are unexplained. The sample table holds roughly 70,000 clones, of which roughly nine tenths were seen once. Around a fifth of the sample goes to the ten largest clones. This specimen was peripheral blood, taken before any cancer treatment. All receptors derive from a male donor at least 60 years old with stage III squamous cell lung carcinoma.

This chain links TRBV27 with TRBJ1-1, with TRBD1 identical over 12 bases. Unmatched junction bases numbered 11, after V lost 4 bases and J lost 2 bases. The CDR3 covers 18 residues. The germline gives CDR1 MNHEY, CDR2 SMNVEV (reference sequence). The CDR3, as DNA: TGTGCCAGCAGTTCTCCGAGTGGGACAGGGGGCGATAACACTGAAGCTTTCTTT. Translated, it gives CASSSPSGTGGDNTEAFF.

This clone has more than one count but fewer than ten. The rearrangement uses TRBV9 and TRBJ1-1; D gene unclear. CDR1 SGDLS and CDR2 YYNGEE come from the germline V gene. The CDR3 is made up of 15 amino acids. Deletions cut 3 bases from V and 5 bases from J, with 17 bases between. The CDR3 DNA sequence: TGTGCCAGCAGCGCACTACCAGGCGGCCGGACTGAAGCTTTCTTT. It codes for CASSALPGGRTEAFF. The variable domain in full, completed from reference TRBV9 and TRBJ1-1, reads DSGVTQTPKHLITATGQRVTLRCSPRSGDLSVYWYQQSLDQGLQFLIQYYNGEERAKGNILERFSAQQFPDLHSELNLSSLELGDSALYFCASSALPGGRTEAFFGQGTRLTVV.

The chain employs TRBV14 and TRBJ1-2; 7 nucleotides align to TRBD1. The V and J ends lost 4 bases and 5 bases, in that order; junction bases with no gene match: 10. Germline V lookup: CDR1 SGHDN, CDR2 FVKESK. CDR3 length: 15 amino acids. The CDR3: CASSLLGQARYGYTF. CDR3 DNA: TGTGCCAGCAGCCTATTAGGACAGGCGAGATATGGCTACACCTTC.

The chain recombines TRBV19 with TRBJ2-5; D is ambiguous. The CDR3 length is 12 residues. The germline CDR1 and CDR2 sequences are LNHDA and SQIVND (reference sequence). With 11 bases removed from V and 5 bases from J, the gap between germline ends came to 15 bases. CDR3 residues: CARKSMGETQYF. The CDR3 DNA sequence: TGTGCCCGGAAATCCATGGGGGAGACCCAGTACTTC.

The chain employs TRBV19 and TRBJ2-2, with D possibly matching TRBD1 (6 bases). This CDR3 comprises 14 residues. Germline values: CDR1 LNHDA, CDR2 SQIVND (reference sequence). The V gene lost 5 bases and the J gene lost 4 bases, with 11 bases spanning the gap. CDR3 nucleotide sequence: TGTGCCAGTAGTCCCCCAGGGGTCACCGGGGAGCTGTTTTTT. The encoded protein is CASSPPGVTGELFF.

This sequence joins TRBV28 and TRBJ1-1; no definite D call. This CDR3 is 13 amino acids long. V was trimmed by 2 bases and J by 2 bases, leaving 6 bases between them. Germline assignment: CDR1 MDHEN and CDR2 SYDVKM. CDR3 bases: TGTGCCAGCAGTTTAACCGGAAACACTGAAGCTTTCTTT. This encodes CASSLTGNTEAFF.

This chain joins TRBV5-6 and TRBJ1-1, with D perhaps matching TRBD1 (6 bases). CDR1 and CDR2 (germline): SGHDT, YYEEEE. The length of the CDR3 is 15 residues. The V and J ends lost 0 bases and 6 bases respectively, with 15 bases between them. CDR3 DNA: TGTGCCAGCAGCTTGGACAGGGACCCTAGCGCTGAAGCTTTCTTT. Protein: CASSLDRDPSAEAFF. Drawing the rest from reference TRBV5-6 and TRBJ1-1, the complete variable domain is DAGVTQSPTHLIKTRGQQVTLRCSPKSGHDTVSWYQQALGQGPQFIFQYYEEEERQRGNFPDRFSGHQFPNYSSELNVNALLLGDSALYLCASSLDRDPSAEAFFGQGTRLTVV.

The genes are TRBV28 and TRBJ2-5, with 8 bases aligning to TRBD2. J was trimmed by 6 bases and V by 4 bases; bases with no gene match: 7. CDR3 length equals 14 residues. Germline V gives CDR1 MDHEN, CDR2 SYDVKM. This CDR3 reads CASSYRSGGKTQYF. The CDR3 DNA follows: TGTGCCAGCAGTTATCGAAGCGGGGGAAAGACCCAGTACTTC.

This clone was counted a single time. The chain is built from TRBV9 and TRBJ2-7; 7 bases are shared with TRBD1. J was trimmed by 0 bases and V by 2 bases; bases with no gene match: 5. Per germline, CDR1 SGDLS and CDR2 YYNGEE. The CDR3 length is 15 residues. DNA of the CDR3: TGTGCCAGCAGCGTGCGAGGACAGGACTCCTACGAGCAGTACTTC. Protein sequence: CASSVRGQDSYEQYF.

The CDR3 DNA sequence: TGTGCCAGTTCAACGGGGGCCGGAGGGTATGGCTACACCTTC. Protein: CASSTGAGGYGYTF. The V call is TRBV27, the J call TRBJ1-2; tentative D call: TRBD1 (6 bases). Germline CDR1 MNHEY, CDR2 SMNVEV (reference sequence). The CDR3 length is 14 residues. V was pared by 9 bases and J by 5 bases, with 19 bases between.

The rearrangement joins TRBV5-4 to TRBJ1-2; the D is unclear. Deletions cut 1 base from V and 1 base from J, with 8 bases between. Germline lookup yields CDR1 SGHNT and CDR2 YYREEE (reference sequence). The CDR3 extends over 14 amino acids. This CDR3 reads CASSLSRINYGYTF. The CDR3, as DNA: TGTGCCAGCAGCTTGAGCAGGATTAACTATGGCTACACCTTC.

V gene TRBV6-6 combines with J gene TRBJ2-3; TRBD2 matches 7 bases. The germline CDR1 and CDR2 sequences are MNHNY and SVGAGI (reference sequence). CDR3 length: 15 residues. V lost 2 bases to trimming and J lost 6 bases; unmatched junction nucleotides: 8. The CDR3 here is CASSYPSGGSDTQYF. For the CDR3, the DNA is TGTGCCAGCAGTTACCCCTCGGGGGGATCGGATACGCAGTATTTT.

The chain couples TRBV30 to TRBJ1-1, with D hard to call. Germline CDR1 reads GTSNPN; CDR2 reads SVGIG (reference sequence). With 2 bases removed from V and 3 bases from J, the gap between germline ends came to 10 bases. This CDR3 has 13 amino acids. For the CDR3, the DNA is TGTGCCTGGAGTACCGGAGAGGACACTGAAGCTTTCTTT. Translation gives CAWSTGEDTEAFF.

This clone was seen a few times. This chain uses TRBV5-1 with TRBJ2-6, with 9 bases aligning to TRBD2. V trimming: 4 bases; J trimming: 2 bases; junction bases outside the gene matches: 10. This CDR3 spans 18 amino acids. CDR1 is SGHRS and CDR2 is YFSETQ in the germline V gene. CDR3 amino acids: CASSPRSSGGPGANVLTF. CDR3 in DNA: TGCGCCAGCAGCCCAAGATCAAGCGGGGGGCCTGGGGCCAACGTCCTGACTTTC.

The chain's CDR3 is CASSQDLSDGDEQYF. CDR3 nucleotides: TGCGCCAGCAGCCAAGACCTTTCTGACGGGGACGAGCAGTACTTC. The chain recombines TRBV5-1 with TRBJ2-7; tentative D call: TRBD2 (5 bases). Germline-derived CDR1 and CDR2 are SGHRS and YFSETQ. The V end lost 4 bases, the J end lost 5 bases, and 19 bases lay between the germline ends. The CDR3 sequence is 15 residues long.

The rearrangement joins TRBV19 to TRBJ1-1; D is unresolved. The CDR3 consists of 13 residues. Germline V gene sequence: CDR1 LNHDA, CDR2 SQIVND (reference sequence). With 2 bases removed from V and 3 bases from J, the gap between germline ends came to 7 bases. The CDR3 loop is CASSISQYTEAFF. In nucleotides, the CDR3 is TGTGCCAGTAGTATAAGCCAATACACTGAAGCTTTCTTT.

The rearrangement uses TRBV7-2 and TRBJ1-5; no clear D gene. V lost 2 bases and J 3 bases, leaving 8 bases between the germline ends. Looked up from germline, CDR1 is SGHTA and CDR2 is FQGNSA. The CDR3 length is 14 residues. In nucleotides, the CDR3 is TGTGCCAGCAGCTTAAACTCAGCCAATCAGCCCCAGCATTTT. Translated, it gives CASSLNSANQPQHF. The full variable domain, completed using reference TRBV7-2 and TRBJ1-5, is GAGVSQSPSNKVTEKGKDVELRCDPISGHTALYWYRQSLGQGLEFLIYFQGNSAPDKSGLPSDRFSAERTGGSVSTLTIQRTQQEDSAVYLCASSLNSANQPQHFGDGTRLSIL.

This chain joins TRBV6-5 and TRBJ2-3, with TRBD1 matching 8 bases. The CDR3 is 14 amino acids. V shed 5 bases, J shed 5 bases, and the junction held 6 bases outside the gene matches. The germline V gene encodes CDR1 MNHEY and CDR2 SVGAGI. The CDR3 coding sequence is TGTGCCAGCAGTCGGACAGGGCGCAGAGATACGCAGTATTTT. Protein sequence: CASSRTGRRDTQYF.

This clone was observed a handful of times. The genes are TRBV25-1 and TRBJ2-5, with D possibly TRBD1 on 7 matching bases. V dropped 5 bases and J dropped 6 bases, with 13 bases sitting between them. Germline V lookup: CDR1 MGHDK, CDR2 SYGVNS. The CDR3 has 13 amino acids. The CDR3 DNA reads as TGTGCCAGCAGTACACAGGGGAGGAAGACCCAGTACTTC. As protein: CASSTQGRKTQYF.

This chain connects TRBV5-6 to TRBJ2-1; 9 positions match TRBD1. Germline CDR1 is SGHDT and CDR2 is YYEEEE. The CDR3 consists of 16 residues. With 4 bases clipped from V and 5 bases from J, the junction kept 10 bases outside the gene matches. The CDR3 region is CASSLVGDRVNNEQFF. The CDR3 nucleotides read TGTGCCAGCAGCCTGGTTGGGGACAGGGTTAACAATGAGCAGTTCTTC. Drawing the rest from reference TRBV5-6 and TRBJ2-1, the complete variable domain is DAGVTQSPTHLIKTRGQQVTLRCSPKSGHDTVSWYQQALGQGPQFIFQYYEEEERQRGNFPDRFSGHQFPNYSSELNVNALLLGDSALYLCASSLVGDRVNNEQFFGPGTRLTVL.

The chain recombines TRBV13 with TRBJ2-2; the D is unclear. The CDR3 extends over 16 amino acids. Germline V lookup: CDR1 PRHDT, CDR2 FYEKMQ (reference sequence). Trimming removed 3 bases from V and 0 bases from J, with 11 bases in between. The CDR3 DNA sequence: TGTGCCAGCAGCTTCCCCACTGGTACGAACACCGGGGAGCTGTTTTTT. It codes for CASSFPTGTNTGELFF. The full variable domain, its missing parts supplied by reference TRBV13 and TRBJ2-2, is AAGVIQSPRHLIKEKRETATLKCYPIPRHDTVYWYQQGPGQDPQFLISFYEKMQSDKGSIPDRFSAQQFSDYHSELNMSSLELGDSALYFCASSFPTGTNTGELFFGEGSRLTVL.

In the case of this clone: Different DNA sequences within this sample yield the same CDR3. V gene TRBV5-1 combines with J gene TRBJ2-3, with D possibly called TRBD1 or TRBD2 (5 bases each). Trimming took off 0 bases at V and 0 bases at J, with 8 bases between the two ends. There are 15 residues in the CDR3. Per the germline V gene, CDR1 is SGHRS and CDR2 is YFSETQ. CDR3 sequence: CASSLDGTSTDTQYF. CDR3 coding DNA: TGCGCCAGCAGCTTGGACGGGACGAGCACAGATACGCAGTATTTT.

Here the CDR3 reads CASSFPKTGGEGNGELFF. DNA of the CDR3: TGTGCCAGCAGCTTCCCGAAGACAGGGGGTGAGGGGAACGGGGAGCTGTTTTTT. The rearrangement joins TRBV7-6 to TRBJ2-2; 9 bases fit TRBD1. The CDR3 loop spans 18 amino acids. V gave up 3 bases and J gave up 7 bases; unmatched junction bases: 15. Germline lookup yields CDR1 SGHVS and CDR2 FNYEAQ.

The rearrangement links TRBV7-2 to TRBJ1-1, with 9 nucleotides matching TRBD1. Germline V CDR1 and CDR2: SGHTA, FQGNSA. This CDR3 has 15 amino acids. The V and J ends lost 4 bases and 5 bases, in that order; junction bases with no gene match: 8. CDR3 in DNA: TGTGCCAGCAGCTCCACCGGGACAGGGAGGACTGAAGCTTTCTTT. Its translation is CASSSTGTGRTEAFF.

This clone appeared once. Other DNA sequences from this sample encode an identical CDR3 as well. The gene calls are TRBV11-2 and TRBJ2-3; D possibly corresponds to TRBD1 (5 bases). CDR3 length equals 15 residues. V was trimmed by 0 bases and J by 2 bases, leaving 9 bases between them. The germline CDR1 and CDR2 sequences are SGHAT and FQNNGV. The CDR3 sequence: CASSLDRGTTDTQYF. CDR3 sequence (DNA): TGTGCCAGCAGCTTAGATAGGGGTACCACAGATACGCAGTATTTT.

This clone turned up a few times. The V and J genes are TRBV7-2 and TRBJ2-7, with D perhaps TRBD2 (6 bases). Trimming left V 4 bases short and J 5 bases short, with 21 bases between. This CDR3 has 16 residues. CDR1 and CDR2 from the germline V gene are SGHTA and FQGNSA. The DNA for the CDR3 is TGTGCCAGCAGCTATAGGGGCGGGGCCCCCGGCCACGAGCAGTACTTC. Encoded protein: CASSYRGGAPGHEQYF.

The chain links TRBV7-2 to TRBJ1-1; D perhaps matches TRBD1 (5 bases). The CDR3 sequence is 17 residues long. Trimming removed 0 bases from V and 2 bases from J, with 16 bases in between. The germline CDR1 and CDR2 sequences are SGHTA and FQGNSA. CDR3 DNA sequence: TGTGCCAGCAGCTTAGCGCCCCCTTTTGGGGGTAACACTGAAGCTTTCTTT. Translated, it gives CASSLAPPFGGNTEAFF.

The V and J genes are TRBV7-3 and TRBJ2-3, with D perhaps TRBD2 (7 bases). Trimming removed 1 base at V and 2 bases at J, with 10 bases between. The germline gives CDR1 SGHTA, CDR2 FQGTGA. The CDR3 runs 15 residues. The CDR3 DNA reads as TGTGCCAGCAGCTTAATAGGGGGGGACACAGATACGCAGTATTTT. Translation: CASSLIGGDTDTQYF.

The V and J genes are TRBV10-3 and TRBJ1-1; D is possibly TRBD1 (6 bases). Per the germline V gene, CDR1 is ENHRY and CDR2 is SYGVKD. V dropped 4 bases and J dropped 0 bases, with 18 bases sitting between them. The CDR3 runs 17 residues. The CDR3, as DNA: TGTGCCATCAGTGCCCCCGCGACGGGGGCGGTGAACACTGAAGCTTTCTTT. It specifies CAISAPATGAVNTEAFF.

The chain joins TRBV11-3 to TRBJ1-3; the D is unclear. Between the trimmed V and J ends, which lost 1 base and 8 bases, there was a span of 12 bases. This CDR3 comprises 14 residues. Germline-derived CDR1 and CDR2 are SGHNT and YENEEA. The CDR3 protein is CASSLGRPRDTIYF. The DNA of the CDR3 is TGTGCCAGCAGCTTAGGACGCCCTCGGGACACCATATATTTT.

The rearrangement links TRBV5-1 to TRBJ2-2; the match to TRBD1 covers 10 bases. Germline CDR1 is SGHRS and CDR2 is YFSETQ. There are 16 residues in the CDR3. Unmatched junction bases numbered 7, after V lost 1 base and J lost 7 bases. The CDR3 loop is CASSLSGTGVLGELFF. The CDR3 DNA is TGCGCCAGCAGCTTGTCCGGGACAGGGGTACTCGGGGAGCTGTTTTTT.

The CDR3 DNA reads as TGTGCCAGCAGCTTAGGATCGGGGACGGCCGGGGCCAACGTCCTGACTTTC. It translates to CASSLGSGTAGANVLTF. This rearrangement joins TRBV7-9 to TRBJ2-6; either TRBD1 or TRBD2 may supply D (5 bases each). Looked up from germline, CDR1 is SEHNR and CDR2 is FQNEAQ (reference sequence). This CDR3 has 17 amino acids. The V and J ends lost 1 base and 4 bases respectively, with 14 bases between them.